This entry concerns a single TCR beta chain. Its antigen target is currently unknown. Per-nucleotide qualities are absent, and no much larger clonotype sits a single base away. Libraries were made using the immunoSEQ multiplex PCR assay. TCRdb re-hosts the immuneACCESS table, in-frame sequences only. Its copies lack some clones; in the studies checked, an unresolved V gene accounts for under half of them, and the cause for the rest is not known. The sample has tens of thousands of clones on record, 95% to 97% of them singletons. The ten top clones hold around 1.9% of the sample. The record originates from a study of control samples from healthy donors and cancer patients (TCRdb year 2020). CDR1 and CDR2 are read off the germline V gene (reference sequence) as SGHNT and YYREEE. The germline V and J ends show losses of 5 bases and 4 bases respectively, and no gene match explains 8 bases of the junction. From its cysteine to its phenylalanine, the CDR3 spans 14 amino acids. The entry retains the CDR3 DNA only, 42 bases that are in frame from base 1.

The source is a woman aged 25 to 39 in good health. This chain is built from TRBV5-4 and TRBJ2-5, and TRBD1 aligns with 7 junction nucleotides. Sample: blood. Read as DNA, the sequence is TGTGCCAGCAGGGCTGACAGGGTAGGAGAGACCCAGTACTTC. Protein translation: CASRADRVGETQYF.